This T cell receptor beta chain was sequenced during a study of T cells in Graves' hyperthyroidism and ophthalmopathy (dated by TCRdb to the late 2010s). The study in broad terms: Peripheral blood was collected at initial diagnosis, before any treatment. To identify TCR V-J signatures that set the groups apart, the researchers used a discovery cohort of about a hundred patients, made up of 43 with Graves' ophthalmopathy and 55 to 65 with stable Graves' hyperthyroidism. Prospective prediction of ophthalmopathy was tested in an independent validation cohort consisting of fewer than 20 hyperthyroidism patients and approximately 16 patients who later progressed to ophthalmopathy. The roughly 100 discovery patients were randomly divided into training and test sets at a 7:3 ratio. The study also compared thyroid tissue and blood T-cell repertoires from five or six Graves' hyperthyroidism patients. Once sampling was done, hyperthyroidism patients were given methimazole at a starting dose of 30 mg daily, whereas ophthalmopathy patients were given high-dose intravenous methylprednisolone. According to the paper, TCR Vbeta CDR3 sequencing was carried out on some 130 peripheral blood samples, which came from approximately 43 ophthalmopathy, fewer than 80 hyperthyroidism and roughly 17 progressor patients. Broader findings and caveats from the paper: In validation, the model predicted progression to ophthalmopathy with around 71% sensitivity and less than 75% specificity, a median of 6.5 months before onset. Most expanded thyroid clonotypes (frequency above 0.001) were also detected in blood, a finding suggesting that blood repertoires may reflect thyroid immune responses. No statistical method was used to set the sample size in advance, and investigators knew the group allocation. In cross-validation, a model built on a 13 V-J signature told ophthalmopathy apart from stable hyperthyroidism with 85% to 90% sensitivity and roughly 82% specificity, and in testing the same model reached 80%/75%.

Graves' hyperthyroidism was defined as stable when no progression to ophthalmopathy occurred over 18 months of follow-up. Hyperthyroidism patients were newly diagnosed, had a disease duration of under 2 months, and were aged 18 to 65 years. Any patient with an uncontrolled infection, another autoimmune disease, pregnancy or lactation was excluded. Clinical symptoms, serum thyroxine and TRAb, thyroid ultrasound, and orbital computed tomography formed the basis for the diagnoses. PBMCs were separated from roughly 10 ml of fresh peripheral blood using Ficoll-Paque density gradient centrifugation. Trizol reagent was used to extract total RNA, and RNA quality was then checked on an Agilent 2100 Bioanalyzer. The germline V gene provides CDR1 MDHEN and CDR2 SYDVKM. V and J lose 6 bases and 5 bases, and a span of 11 bases separates them. Counted from cysteine to phenylalanine, this CDR3 has 12 amino acids. The CDR3 DNA has 36 bases and is translated from base 1.

The TCR beta CDR3 regions were amplified from the RNA transcripts. A first-round RT-PCR of the TCR CDR3 used the HTBI primer set with the Qiagen OneStep RT-PCR kit. Libraries were constructed in a second round of multiplex PCR, after which size selection and purification were performed. The libraries were sequenced on an Illumina HiSeq2000 using paired-end 100 bp reads. Per the source publication's procedure: Raw data were processed with SOAPnuke, discarding reads with adapters, uncalled bases, mean Phred below 15, or no exact constant-primer or identifier match. COPE v1.2.5 was used to merge the high-quality paired reads, and each unique nucleotide sequence was defined as a clonotype. MiTCR v1.1 was used to align the clonotypes against IMGT TRBV, TRBD and TRBJ reference segments. The analysis was restricted to V-J combinations with a frequency above 0.0001, which together covered around 99% of the repertoires. A TCS score was defined as the ratio of F50 (clonal expansion) to E x V (chaos), with BLOSUM62-based TCRdist applied between CDR3 peptides within each V-J. Welch's t-statistics and random forest reduced several hundred V-J features to about 12, which were used in a naive Bayes classifier (R e1071). The public reads were quality trimmed at Q25 with fastp and then assembled into clones with MiXCR by TCRdb, keeping productive beta chains. Rows are combined by CDR3 protein, so each entry shows the most common genes and DNA. These V and J calls originate from TCRdb's pipeline instead of the authors' own analysis. For this sample the table gives some 770,000 distinct CDR3 sequences, of which over 15% were detected only once. Approximately 8% of the sample is taken by the ten largest.

Notes on this clonotype: The antigen it binds to is not known. No much larger clonotype is one base removed from it; base qualities were not supplied.

Material for sequencing was blood. The rearranged segments are TRBV28 and TRBJ2-7; a confident D gene designation cannot be given. The TCR comes from a man aged 18 to 30 with Graves' hyperthyroidism. The DNA sequence is given as TGTGCCAGCAGCCTGACACCCCACGAGCAGTACTTC. It codes for CASSLTPHEQYF. The CDR3 plus the reference TRBV28 and TRBJ2-7 genes for the other parts give the full variable domain: DVKVTQSSRYLVKRTGEKVFLECVQDMDHENMFWYRQDPGLGLRLIYFSYDVKMKEKGDIPEGYSVSREKKERFSLILESASTNQTSMYLCASSLTPHEQYFGPGTRLTVT.